This T cell receptor (beta chain) was identified in a study of neurological immune-mediated disorders. One entry per CDR3 protein, called by TCRdb with MiXCR from the 5' RACE reads. The top ten hold approximately 1.8% of the sample, which has 52,000 or so distinct CDR3 sequences, 4% seen once. CDR3 length equals 15 residues. This clonotype was detected many times. Sequencing was done on a sample of CD4+ T cells from blood. This receptor was obtained from a woman aged 35 to 49 with multiple sclerosis. V gene TRBV21-1 combines with J gene TRBJ1-6; the table calls TRBD1, which could not be checked here. TRBV21-1 is a listed pseudogene. For the CDR3, the DNA is TGTGCCAGCGGACCCAGGGCAAGATTTAATTCACCCCTCCACTTT. Amino acid sequence: CASGPRARFNSPLHF.